One sample yielded the 10 T cell receptor beta chains listed below, sequenced in a study of blood T cell repertoires in COVID-19. Profiling relied on immunoSEQ multiplex PCR, and the TCRdb table lists in-frame clones only, not all of them. The repertoire holds 70,000 to 90,000 clones, with approximately 79% as singletons. Material: peripheral blood. The receptors here all came from a man aged 70-80 years with acute or convalescent COVID-19.

This clone was found a few times. Other DNA sequences in the sample encode the same CDR3. The rearrangement uses TRBV19 and TRBJ1-1; no clear D gene. V was shortened by 3 bases and J by 1 base, with 6 bases between the two germline ends. The CDR3 contains 13 residues. CDR1 and CDR2 from the germline V gene are LNHDA and SQIVND (reference sequence). The CDR3, as DNA: TGTGCCAGTAGTATTGGAGAGAACACTGAAGCTTTCTTT. It translates to CASSIGENTEAFF.

The CDR3 DNA reads as TGTGCCAGCAGCTCCCGACAGGGGAGTACTGAAGCTTTCTTT. Translated, it gives CASSSRQGSTEAFF. The chain employs TRBV11-2 and TRBJ1-1, with 8 bases identical to TRBD1. The junction had 6 bases not matched to a gene; V was cut back by 4 bases and J by 5 bases. CDR3 length: 14 residues. Germline-derived CDR1 and CDR2 are SGHAT and FQNNGV.

V gene TRBV15 combines with J gene TRBJ1-5; TRBD1 might be the D (6 bases). Trimming cost V 5 bases and J 4 bases, with 15 bases left between them. Per germline, CDR1 LNHNV and CDR2 YYDKDF (reference sequence). The CDR3 covers 15 residues. The CDR3 region has the DNA TGTGCCACCAGCCAGTACAGGGAGTCTAATCAGCCCCAGCATTTT. As protein: CATSQYRESNQPQHF.

This clone was seen only a few times. The CDR3 coding sequence is TGTGCCAGCAACTCGCGGGGGGGCGGTGAGCAGTACGTC. Protein sequence: CASNSRGGGEQYV. The chain links TRBV28 to TRBJ2-7, with 9 bases fitting TRBD2. Germline values: CDR1 MDHEN, CDR2 SYDVKM. This CDR3 region has 13 residues. With V trimmed by 7 bases and J by 7 bases, 8 bases remained unmatched.

This clone occurred once. V is TRBV28 and J is TRBJ2-6, with D tentatively TRBD2 (6 bases). The CDR3 covers 17 residues. Per germline, CDR1 MDHEN and CDR2 SYDVKM. V shed 7 bases and J shed 2 bases, with 18 bases lying between them. The CDR3 reads CASNSRRGLAGANVLTF. CDR3 DNA sequence: TGTGCCAGCAATTCACGACGGGGACTTGCTGGGGCCAACGTCCTGACTTTC.

This clone turned up a few times. The chain recombines TRBV7-9 with TRBJ1-2; maybe TRBD1 (6 bases). Germline V lookup: CDR1 SEHNR, CDR2 FQNEAQ (reference sequence). Trimming cost V 5 bases and J 4 bases, with 14 bases left between them. This CDR3 is built from 14 residues. This CDR3 reads CASSPLGQPYGYTF. CDR3 bases: TGTGCCAGCAGCCCTCTTGGACAGCCCTATGGCTACACCTTC.

The chain has TRBV12-5 and TRBJ2-1; TRBD2 matches at 7 bases. Germline CDR1 is LGHNT and CDR2 is FRNRAP. This CDR3 spans 12 amino acids. The V gene end was trimmed by 6 bases and the J gene end by 7 bases; junction bases not matched to a gene: 3. This CDR3 reads CASGPGGNEQFF. For the CDR3, the DNA is TGTGCTAGTGGACCCGGGGGGAATGAGCAGTTCTTC. Full variable domain (missing parts from reference TRBV12-5 and TRBJ2-1): DARVTQTPRHKVTEMGQEVTMRCQPILGHNTVFWYRQTMMQGLELLAYFRNRAPLDDSGMPKDRFSAEMPDATLATLKIQPSEPRDSAVYFCASGPGGNEQFFGPGTRLTVL.

This clone appeared once. J is TRBJ1-2 and V is TRBV5-6; D ambiguous. CDR1 is SGHDT and CDR2 is YYEEEE in the germline V gene. This CDR3 comprises 14 residues. Trimming left V 3 bases short and J 4 bases short, with 13 bases between. CDR3 coding DNA: TGTGCCAGCAGCTCCCCGTCTATATCCTATGGCTACACCTTC. It is translated as CASSSPSISYGYTF.

V is TRBV11-2 and J is TRBJ2-3; 8 bases align to TRBD2. Trimming took 1 base from V and 4 from J; bases not matched to a gene: 4. Germline values: CDR1 SGHAT, CDR2 FQNNGV. The length of the CDR3 is 15 residues. CDR3 sequence reads: CASSLAGGQADTQYF. CDR3 sequence (DNA): TGTGCCAGCAGCTTAGCGGGGGGGCAGGCAGATACGCAGTATTTT.

The gene calls are TRBV4-2 and TRBJ1-5; D unresolved. The germline V and J ends were trimmed by 0 bases and 6 bases, with 15 bases remaining between them. The CDR3 runs 16 residues. Germline V gives CDR1 LGHNA, CDR2 YNFKEQ. CDR3 in DNA: TGTGCCAGCAGCCAAGATCGTGCCCAGCTAGGTCAGCCCCAGCATTTT. The encoded protein is CASSQDRAQLGQPQHF.